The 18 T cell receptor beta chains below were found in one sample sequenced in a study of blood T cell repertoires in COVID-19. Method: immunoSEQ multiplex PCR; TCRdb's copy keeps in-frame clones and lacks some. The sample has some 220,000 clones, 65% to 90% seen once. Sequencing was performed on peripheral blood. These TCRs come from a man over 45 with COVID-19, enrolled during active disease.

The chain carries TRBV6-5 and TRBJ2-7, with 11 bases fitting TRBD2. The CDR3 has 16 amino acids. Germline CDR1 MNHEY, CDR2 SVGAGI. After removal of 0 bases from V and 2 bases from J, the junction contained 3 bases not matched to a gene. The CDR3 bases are TGTGCCAGCAGTTACTCGGTACTAGCGGGGGCCTACGAGCAGTACTTC. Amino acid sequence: CASSYSVLAGAYEQYF.

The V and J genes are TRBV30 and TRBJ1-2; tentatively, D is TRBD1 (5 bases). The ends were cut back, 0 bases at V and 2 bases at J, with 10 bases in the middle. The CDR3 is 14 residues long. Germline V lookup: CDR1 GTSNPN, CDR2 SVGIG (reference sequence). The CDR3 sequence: CAWSVPGINYGYTF. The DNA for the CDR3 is TGTGCCTGGAGTGTACCAGGGATAAACTATGGCTACACCTTC.

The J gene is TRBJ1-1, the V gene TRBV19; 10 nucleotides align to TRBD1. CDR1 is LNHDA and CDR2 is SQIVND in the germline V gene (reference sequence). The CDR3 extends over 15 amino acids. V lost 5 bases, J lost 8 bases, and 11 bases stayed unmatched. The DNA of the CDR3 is TGTGCCAGTAGTTTTCGAGACAGGGGGCGTTGGGAAGCTTTCTTT. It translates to CASSFRDRGRWEAFF.

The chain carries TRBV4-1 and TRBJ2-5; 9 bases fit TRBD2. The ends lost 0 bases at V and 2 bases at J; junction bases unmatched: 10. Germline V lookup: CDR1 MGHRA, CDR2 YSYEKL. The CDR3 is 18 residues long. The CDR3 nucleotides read TGCGCCAGCAGCCAAGAAGTGAGTAGCGGGGGATTTCAAGAGACCCAGTACTTC. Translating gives CASSQEVSSGGFQETQYF.

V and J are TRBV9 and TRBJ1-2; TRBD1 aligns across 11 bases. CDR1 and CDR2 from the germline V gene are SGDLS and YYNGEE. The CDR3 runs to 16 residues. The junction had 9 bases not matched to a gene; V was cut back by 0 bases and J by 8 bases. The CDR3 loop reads CASSVARTGGARGYTF. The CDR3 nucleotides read TGTGCCAGCAGCGTAGCTCGGACAGGGGGCGCGAGGGGCTACACCTTC. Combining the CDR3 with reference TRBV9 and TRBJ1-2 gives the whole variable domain DSGVTQTPKHLITATGQRVTLRCSPRSGDLSVYWYQQSLDQGLQFLIQYYNGEERAKGNILERFSAQQFPDLHSELNLSSLELGDSALYFCASSVARTGGARGYTFGSGTRLTVV.

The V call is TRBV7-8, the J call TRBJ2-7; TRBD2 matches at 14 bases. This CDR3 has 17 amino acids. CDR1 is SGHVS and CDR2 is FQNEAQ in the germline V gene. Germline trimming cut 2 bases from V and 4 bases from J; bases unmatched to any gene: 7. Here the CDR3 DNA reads TGTGCCAGCAGCTTACAGGGGAGGACTAGCGGGGGGTACGAGCAGTACTTC. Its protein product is CASSLQGRTSGGYEQYF. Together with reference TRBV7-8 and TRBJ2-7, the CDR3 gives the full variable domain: GAGVSQSPRYKVAKRGQDVALRCDPISGHVSLFWYQQALGQGPEFLTYFQNEAQLDKSGLPSDRFFAERPEGSVSTLKIQRTQQEDSAVYLCASSLQGRTSGGYEQYFGPGTRLTVT.

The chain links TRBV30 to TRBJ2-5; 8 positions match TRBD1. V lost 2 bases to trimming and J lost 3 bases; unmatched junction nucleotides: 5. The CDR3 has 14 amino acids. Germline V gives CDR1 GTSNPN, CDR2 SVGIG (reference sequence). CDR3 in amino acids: CAWSRTGGKETQYF. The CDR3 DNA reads TGTGCCTGGAGTAGAACAGGGGGTAAAGAGACCCAGTACTTC.

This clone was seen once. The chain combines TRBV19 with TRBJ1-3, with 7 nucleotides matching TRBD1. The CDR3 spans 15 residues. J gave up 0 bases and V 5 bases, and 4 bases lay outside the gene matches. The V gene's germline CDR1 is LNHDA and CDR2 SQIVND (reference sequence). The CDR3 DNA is TGTGCCAGTAGTGACGACAGGGCCTCTGGAAACACCATATATTTT. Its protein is CASSDDRASGNTIYF.

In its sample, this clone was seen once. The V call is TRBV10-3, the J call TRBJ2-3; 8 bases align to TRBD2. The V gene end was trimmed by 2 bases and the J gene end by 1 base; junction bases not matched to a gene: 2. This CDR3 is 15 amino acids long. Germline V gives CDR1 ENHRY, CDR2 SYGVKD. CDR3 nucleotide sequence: TGTGCCATCAGTGAGGCGGGGGGCCGCACAGATACGCAGTATTTT. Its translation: CAISEAGGRTDTQYF.

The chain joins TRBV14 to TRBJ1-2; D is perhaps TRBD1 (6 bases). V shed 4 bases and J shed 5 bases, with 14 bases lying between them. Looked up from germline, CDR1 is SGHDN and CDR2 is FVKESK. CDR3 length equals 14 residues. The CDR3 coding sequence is TGTGCCAGCAGCCTGGGAACAGGGACATATGGCTACACCTTC. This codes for CASSLGTGTYGYTF.

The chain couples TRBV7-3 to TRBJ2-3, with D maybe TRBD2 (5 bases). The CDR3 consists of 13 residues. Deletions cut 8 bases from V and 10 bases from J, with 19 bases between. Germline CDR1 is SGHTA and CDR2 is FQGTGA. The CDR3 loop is CASSRTRTGSQYF. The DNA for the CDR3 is TGTGCCAGCTCCCGGACTCGTACGGGGTCGCAGTATTTT. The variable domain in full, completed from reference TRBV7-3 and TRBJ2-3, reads GAGVSQTPSNKVTEKGKYVELRCDPISGHTALYWYRQSLGQGPEFLIYFQGTGAADDSGLPNDRFFAVRPEGSVSTLKIQRTERGDSAVYLCASSRTRTGSQYFGPGTRLTVL.

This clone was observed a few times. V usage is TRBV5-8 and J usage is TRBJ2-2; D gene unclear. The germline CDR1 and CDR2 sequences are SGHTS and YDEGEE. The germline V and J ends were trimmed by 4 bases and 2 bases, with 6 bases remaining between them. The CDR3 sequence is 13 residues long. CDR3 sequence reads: CASSPRNTGELFF. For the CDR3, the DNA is TGTGCCAGCAGCCCTCGTAACACCGGGGAGCTGTTTTTT.

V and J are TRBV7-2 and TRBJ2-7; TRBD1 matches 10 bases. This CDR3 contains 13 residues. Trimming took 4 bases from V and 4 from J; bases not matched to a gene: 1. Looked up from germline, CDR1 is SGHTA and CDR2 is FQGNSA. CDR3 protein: CASSWTGGYEQYF. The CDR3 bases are TGTGCCAGCAGCTGGACAGGGGGGTACGAGCAGTACTTC.

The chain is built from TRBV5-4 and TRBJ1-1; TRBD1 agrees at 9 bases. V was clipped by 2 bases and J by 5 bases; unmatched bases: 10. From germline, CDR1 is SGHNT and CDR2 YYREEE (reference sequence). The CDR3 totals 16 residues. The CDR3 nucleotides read TGTGCCAGCAGCTTCATGGGGACAGGGTTAAAGACTGAAGCTTTCTTT. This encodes CASSFMGTGLKTEAFF.

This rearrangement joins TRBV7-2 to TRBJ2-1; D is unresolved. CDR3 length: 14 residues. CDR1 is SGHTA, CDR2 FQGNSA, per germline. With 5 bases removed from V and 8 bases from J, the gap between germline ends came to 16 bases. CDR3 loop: CASSPGSRWDEQFF. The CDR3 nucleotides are TGTGCCAGCAGCCCCGGGTCGAGGTGGGATGAGCAGTTCTTC. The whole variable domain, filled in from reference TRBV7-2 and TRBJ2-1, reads GAGVSQSPSNKVTEKGKDVELRCDPISGHTALYWYRQSLGQGLEFLIYFQGNSAPDKSGLPSDRFSAERTGGSVSTLTIQRTQQEDSAVYLCASSPGSRWDEQFFGPGTRLTVL.

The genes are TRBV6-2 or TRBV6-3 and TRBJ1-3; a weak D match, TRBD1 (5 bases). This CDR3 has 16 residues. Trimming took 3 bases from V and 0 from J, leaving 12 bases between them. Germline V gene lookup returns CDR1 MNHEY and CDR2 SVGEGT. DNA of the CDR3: TGTGCCAGCAGTTATAGGACACCCAGCTCTGGAAACACCATATATTTT. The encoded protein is CASSYRTPSSGNTIYF.

The DNA for the CDR3 is TGTGCCAGCAGAGCAACGTGGGACAGCGCCTACGAGCAGTACTTC. It codes for CASRATWDSAYEQYF. J is TRBJ2-7 and V is TRBV27; 7 nucleotides line up with TRBD1. The germline V gene encodes CDR1 MNHEY and CDR2 SMNVEV (reference sequence). The ends lost 6 bases at V and 2 bases at J; junction bases unmatched: 10. The CDR3 covers 15 residues.

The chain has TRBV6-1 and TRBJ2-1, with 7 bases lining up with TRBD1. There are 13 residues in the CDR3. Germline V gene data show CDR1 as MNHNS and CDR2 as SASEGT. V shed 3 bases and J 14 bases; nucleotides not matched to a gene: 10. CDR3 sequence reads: CASSDIGTVYEFF. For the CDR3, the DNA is TGTGCCAGCAGTGATATCGGGACAGTATATGAGTTCTTC.